The T cell receptor beta chain under discussion was sequenced for a study of shared clonotypes between healthy human individuals. Study-level findings and limits: Incomplete sequencing of sorted subsets was indicated by rarefaction despite large depth.

A note on this clone: Its antigen is not identified.

This CDR3 region has 14 residues. The germline gives CDR1 WNHNN, CDR2 SYGVQD (reference sequence). V was clipped by 4 bases and J by 7 bases; unmatched bases: 5. In replicate PCRs of sorted subsets, roughly 200 ng DNA, about 29,000 T cell genomes, was used. Produced via immunoSEQ multiplex PCR; TCRdb's table is partial and in-frame only. The sample contains about 1.1 million clones, approximately 80% of which appear only once. The V gene is TRBV10-1, the J gene TRBJ1-1; 11 positions agree with TRBD1. The source of this sequence is a man between 18 and 29 years old in good health. Some clones in this sample may be carry-over from other donors' samples. Sequencing used memory CD4+ T cells from PBMCs. Subset in this sample: CD45RA-negative fraction. The CDR3 loop is CASSGGQGAVEAFF. In DNA, the CDR3 is TGCGCCAGCAGTGGAGGACAGGGGGCGGTTGAAGCTTTCTTT.